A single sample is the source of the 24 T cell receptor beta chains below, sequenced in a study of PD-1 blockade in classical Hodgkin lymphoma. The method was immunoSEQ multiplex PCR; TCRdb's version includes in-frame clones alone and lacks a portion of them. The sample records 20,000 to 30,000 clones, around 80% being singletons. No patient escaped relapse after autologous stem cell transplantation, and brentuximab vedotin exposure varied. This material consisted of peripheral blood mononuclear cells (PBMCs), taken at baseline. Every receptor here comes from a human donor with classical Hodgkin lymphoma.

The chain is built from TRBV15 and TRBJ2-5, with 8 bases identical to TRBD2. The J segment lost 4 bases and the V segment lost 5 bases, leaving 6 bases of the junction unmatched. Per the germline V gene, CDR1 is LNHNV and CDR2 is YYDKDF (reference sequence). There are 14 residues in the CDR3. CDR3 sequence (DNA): TGTGCCACCAGCGGTAGCGGGATCGGAGAGACCCAGTACTTC. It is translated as CATSGSGIGETQYF.

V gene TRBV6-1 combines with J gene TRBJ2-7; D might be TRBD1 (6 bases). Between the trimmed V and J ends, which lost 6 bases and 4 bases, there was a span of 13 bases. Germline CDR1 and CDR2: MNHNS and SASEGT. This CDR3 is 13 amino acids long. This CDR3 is CASSPTGLYEQYF. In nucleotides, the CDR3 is TGTGCCAGCAGCCCGACAGGCCTTTACGAGCAGTACTTC.

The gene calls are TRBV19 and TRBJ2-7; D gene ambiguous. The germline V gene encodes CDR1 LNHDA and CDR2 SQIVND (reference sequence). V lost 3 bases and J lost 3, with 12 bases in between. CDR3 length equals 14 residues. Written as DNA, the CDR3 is TGTGCCAGTAGTATTGGTCGCAGGAACTACGAGCAGTACTTC. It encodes CASSIGRRNYEQYF. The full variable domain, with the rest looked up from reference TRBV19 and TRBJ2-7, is DGGITQSPKYLFRKEGQNVTLSCEQNLNHDAMYWYRQDPGQGLRLIYYSQIVNDFQKGDIAEGYSVSREKKESFPLTVTSAQKNPTAFYLCASSIGRRNYEQYFGPGTRLTVT.

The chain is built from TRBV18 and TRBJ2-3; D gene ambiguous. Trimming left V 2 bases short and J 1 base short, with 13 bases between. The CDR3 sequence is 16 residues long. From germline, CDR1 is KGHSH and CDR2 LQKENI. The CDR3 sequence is CASSPISTVGTDTQYF. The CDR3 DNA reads TGTGCCAGCTCACCAATCTCCACGGTCGGCACAGATACGCAGTATTTT.

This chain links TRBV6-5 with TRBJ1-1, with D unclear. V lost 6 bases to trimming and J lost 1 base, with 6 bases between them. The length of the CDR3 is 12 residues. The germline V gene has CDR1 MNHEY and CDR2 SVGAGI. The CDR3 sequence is CASRTGNTEAFF. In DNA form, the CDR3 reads TGTGCCAGCAGGACGGGGAACACTGAAGCTTTCTTT.

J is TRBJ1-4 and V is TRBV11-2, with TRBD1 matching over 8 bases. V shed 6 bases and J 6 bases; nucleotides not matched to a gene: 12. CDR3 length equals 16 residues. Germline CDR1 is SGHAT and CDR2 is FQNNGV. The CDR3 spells CASRQGRGTGHEKLFF. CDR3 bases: TGTGCCAGCAGGCAGGGTAGGGGGACAGGTCATGAAAAACTGTTTTTT.

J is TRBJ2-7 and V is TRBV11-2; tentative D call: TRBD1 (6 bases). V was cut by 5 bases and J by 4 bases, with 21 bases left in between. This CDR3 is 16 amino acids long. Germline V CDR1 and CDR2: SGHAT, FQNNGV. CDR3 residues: CASSPGQWRFGYEQYF. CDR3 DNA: TGTGCCAGCAGCCCAGGACAGTGGCGTTTCGGATACGAGCAGTACTTC. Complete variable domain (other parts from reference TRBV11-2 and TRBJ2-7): EAGVAQSPRYKIIEKRQSVAFWCNPISGHATLYWYQQILGQGPKLLIQFQNNGVVDDSQLPKDRFSAERLKGVDSTLKIQPAKLEDSAVYLCASSPGQWRFGYEQYFGPGTRLTVT.

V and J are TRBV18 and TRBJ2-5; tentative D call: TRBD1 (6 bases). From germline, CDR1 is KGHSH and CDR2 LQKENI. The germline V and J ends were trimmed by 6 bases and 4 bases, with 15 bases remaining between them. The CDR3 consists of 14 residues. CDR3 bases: TGTGCCAGCTCGGCAGGGGTTGGCGGAGAGACCCAGTACTTC. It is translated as CASSAGVGGETQYF. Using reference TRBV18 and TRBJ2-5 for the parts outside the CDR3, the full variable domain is NAGVMQNPRHLVRRRGQEARLRCSPMKGHSHVYWYRQLPEEGLKFMVYLQKENIIDESGMPKERFSAEFPKEGPSILRIQQVVRGDSAAYFCASSAGVGGETQYFGPGTRLLVL.

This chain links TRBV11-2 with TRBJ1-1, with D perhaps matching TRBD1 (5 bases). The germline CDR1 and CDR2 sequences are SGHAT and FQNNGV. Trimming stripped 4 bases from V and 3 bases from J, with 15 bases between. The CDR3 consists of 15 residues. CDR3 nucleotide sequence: TGTGCCAGCAGCTGGGGGACGGGGCGTGACACTGAAGCTTTCTTT. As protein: CASSWGTGRDTEAFF.

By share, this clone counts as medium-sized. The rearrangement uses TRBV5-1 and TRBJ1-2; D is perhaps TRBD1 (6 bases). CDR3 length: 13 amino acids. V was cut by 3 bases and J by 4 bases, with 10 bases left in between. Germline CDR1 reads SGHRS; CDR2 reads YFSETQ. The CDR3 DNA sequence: TGCGCCAGCAGCTGGGACAAGTCCTATGGCTACACCTTC. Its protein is CASSWDKSYGYTF.

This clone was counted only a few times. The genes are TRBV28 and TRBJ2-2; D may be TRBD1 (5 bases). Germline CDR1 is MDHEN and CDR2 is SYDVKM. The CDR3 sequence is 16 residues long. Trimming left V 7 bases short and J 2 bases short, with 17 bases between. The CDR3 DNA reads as TGTGCCAGCAAAGAAAAGATCGGACATAACACCGGGGAGCTGTTTTTT. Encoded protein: CASKEKIGHNTGELFF.

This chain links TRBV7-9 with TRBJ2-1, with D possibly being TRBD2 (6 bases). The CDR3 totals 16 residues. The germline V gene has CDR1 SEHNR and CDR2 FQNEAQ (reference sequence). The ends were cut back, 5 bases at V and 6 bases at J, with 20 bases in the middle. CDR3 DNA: TGTGCCAGCAGCGGCCAAAGGACTAACTGGGCCAATGAGCAGTTCTTC. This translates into CASSGQRTNWANEQFF.

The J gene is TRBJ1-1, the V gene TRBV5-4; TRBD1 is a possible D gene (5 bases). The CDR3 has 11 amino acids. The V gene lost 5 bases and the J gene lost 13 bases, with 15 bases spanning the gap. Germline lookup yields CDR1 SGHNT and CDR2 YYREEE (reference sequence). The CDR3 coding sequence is TGTGCCAGCAGTACAGGACTCATTGTTTTCTTT. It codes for CASSTGLIVFF.

CDR3 amino acids: CATGQGFSTDTQYF. The CDR3 region has the DNA TGTGCCACCGGGCAGGGCTTTTCCACAGATACGCAGTATTTT. The chain is built from TRBV10-3 and TRBJ2-3, with a weak D call TRBD1 (5 bases). Germline CDR1 and CDR2: ENHRY and SYGVKD. This CDR3 spans 14 amino acids. V was clipped by 10 bases and J by 2 bases, with 16 bases between them.

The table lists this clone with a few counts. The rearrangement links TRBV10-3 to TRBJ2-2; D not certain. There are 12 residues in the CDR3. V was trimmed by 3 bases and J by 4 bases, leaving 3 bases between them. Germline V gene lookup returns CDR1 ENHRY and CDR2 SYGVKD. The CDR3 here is CAISDITGELFF. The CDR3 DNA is TGTGCCATCAGTGATATCACCGGGGAGCTGTTTTTT.

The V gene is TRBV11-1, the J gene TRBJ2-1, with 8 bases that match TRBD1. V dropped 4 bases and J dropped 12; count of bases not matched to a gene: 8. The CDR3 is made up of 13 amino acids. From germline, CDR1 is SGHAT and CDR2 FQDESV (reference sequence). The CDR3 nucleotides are TGTGCCAGCAGCTCCCAGGGGGCTTTGACGCAGTTCTTC. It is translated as CASSSQGALTQFF. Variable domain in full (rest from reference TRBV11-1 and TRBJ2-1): EAEVAQSPRYKITEKSQAVAFWCDPISGHATLYWYRQILGQGPELLVQFQDESVVDDSQLPKDRFSAERLKGVDSTLKIQPAELGDSAMYLCASSSQGALTQFFGPGTRLTVL.

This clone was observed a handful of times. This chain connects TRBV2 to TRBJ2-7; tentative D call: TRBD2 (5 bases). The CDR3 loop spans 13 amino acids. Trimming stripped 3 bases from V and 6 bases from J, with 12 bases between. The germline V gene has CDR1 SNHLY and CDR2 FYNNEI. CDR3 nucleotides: TGTGCCAGCAGTGATAGAGGGCAGCTCGAGCAGTACTTC. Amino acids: CASSDRGQLEQYF.

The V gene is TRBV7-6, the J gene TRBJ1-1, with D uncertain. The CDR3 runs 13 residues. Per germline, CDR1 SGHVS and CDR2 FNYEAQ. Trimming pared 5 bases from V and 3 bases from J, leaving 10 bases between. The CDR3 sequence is CASSTLRDTEAFF. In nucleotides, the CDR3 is TGTGCCAGCAGCACCCTCCGGGACACTGAAGCTTTCTTT.

CDR3 nucleotides: TGTGCCATCAGTGAGGGGTTCATGAACACTGAAGCTTTCTTT. This encodes CAISEGFMNTEAFF. V is TRBV10-3 and J is TRBJ1-1, with D hard to call. V gave up 2 bases and J gave up 0 bases, with 7 bases separating them. Germline CDR1 is ENHRY and CDR2 is SYGVKD. The CDR3 runs 14 residues.

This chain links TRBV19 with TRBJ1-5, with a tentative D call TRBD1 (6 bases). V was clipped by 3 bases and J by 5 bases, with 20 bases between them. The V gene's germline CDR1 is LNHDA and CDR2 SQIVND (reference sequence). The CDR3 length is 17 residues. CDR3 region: CASSIDRTPFRDQPQHF. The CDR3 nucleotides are TGTGCCAGTAGTATCGACAGGACCCCGTTTCGCGATCAGCCCCAGCATTTT.

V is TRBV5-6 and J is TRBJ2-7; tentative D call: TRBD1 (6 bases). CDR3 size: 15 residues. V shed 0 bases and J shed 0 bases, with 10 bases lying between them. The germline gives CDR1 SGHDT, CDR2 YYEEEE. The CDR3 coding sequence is TGTGCCAGCAGCTTGGGACAGGTGAGCTCCTACGAGCAGTACTTC. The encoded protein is CASSLGQVSSYEQYF.

Written as DNA, the CDR3 is TGCAGCTCGGAGGTCAGGTACAATGAGCAGTTCTTC. Protein sequence: CSSEVRYNEQFF. V gene TRBV29-1 combines with J gene TRBJ2-1, with D perhaps TRBD2 (5 bases). V shed 8 bases and J shed 4 bases, with 12 bases lying between them. Germline CDR1 is SQVTM and CDR2 is ANQGSEA. This CDR3 contains 12 residues.

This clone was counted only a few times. CDR3 nucleotide sequence: TGTGCCAGCAGCTTGGGGGCAGGGAAGAACACTGAAGCTTTCTTT. This translates into CASSLGAGKNTEAFF. The chain couples TRBV5-4 to TRBJ1-1; D might be TRBD1 (5 bases). The germline CDR1 and CDR2 sequences are SGHNT and YYREEE (reference sequence). This CDR3 comprises 15 residues. The V end was cut by 0 bases, the J end by 1 base, with 10 bases between.

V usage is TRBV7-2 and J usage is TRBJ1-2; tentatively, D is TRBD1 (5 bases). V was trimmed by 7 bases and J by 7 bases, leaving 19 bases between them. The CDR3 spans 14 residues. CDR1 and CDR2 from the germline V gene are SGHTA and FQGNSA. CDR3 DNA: TGTGCCAGCACCACTATGGGCAGGGAGCCTGGCTACACCTTC. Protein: CASTTMGREPGYTF.